The T cell receptor (beta chain) described here comes from a study of T-cell reconstitution after alpha-beta-depleted transplantation in children. General study findings and limits: T-cell counts and diversity at one year following transplant were attributed mainly to newly produced T cells. Alpha-beta T cells present about two months after transplant were reported to originate from several hundred expanded graft clones.

This CDR3 is 14 amino acids long. V lost 11 bases, J lost 4 bases, and 9 bases stayed unmatched. This clonotype has at least ten counts. As yet, its antigen is unknown. Preparation of the TCRbeta library was carried out with unique molecular identifiers. TCRdb re-analysed the PCR reads in MiXCR, keeping a single row per CDR3 protein. Here the sample spans hundreds of thousands of distinct CDR3 sequences, roughly 13% being singletons. This chain connects TRBV12-3 or TRBV12-4 to TRBJ2-1; 9 bases match TRBD1. The sequenced sample was PBMCs, obtained before TCRalphabeta/CD19-depleted stem cell transplant. This clonotype was sampled from a girl aged 2-15 years with congenital amegakaryocytic thrombocytopenia, due to receive a stem cell transplant. CDR3 in amino acids: CAGGPGQGYNEQFF. For the CDR3, the DNA is TGTGCCGGAGGACCGGGACAGGGATACAATGAGCAGTTCTTC.